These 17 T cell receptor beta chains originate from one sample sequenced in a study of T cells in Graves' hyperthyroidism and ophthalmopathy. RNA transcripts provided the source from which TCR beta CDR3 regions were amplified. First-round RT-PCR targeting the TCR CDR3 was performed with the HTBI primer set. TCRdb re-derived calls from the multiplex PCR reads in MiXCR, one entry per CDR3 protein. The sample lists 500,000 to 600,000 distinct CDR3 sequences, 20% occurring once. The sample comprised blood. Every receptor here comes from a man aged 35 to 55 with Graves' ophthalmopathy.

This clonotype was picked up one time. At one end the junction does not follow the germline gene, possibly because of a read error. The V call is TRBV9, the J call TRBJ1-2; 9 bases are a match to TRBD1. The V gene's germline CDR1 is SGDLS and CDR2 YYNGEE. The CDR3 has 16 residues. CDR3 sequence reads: CASSVAAGQGIYGYAF. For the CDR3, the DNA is TGTGCCAGCAGCGTAGCAGCGGGACAGGGAATCTATGGCTACGCCTTC.

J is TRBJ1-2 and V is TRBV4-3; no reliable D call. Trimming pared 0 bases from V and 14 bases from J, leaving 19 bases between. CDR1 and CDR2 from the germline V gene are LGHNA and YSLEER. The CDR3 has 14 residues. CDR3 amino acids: CASSQDTDGIYGTF. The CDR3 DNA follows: TGCGCCAGCAGCCAAGATACAGACGGGATCTATGGAACCTTC.

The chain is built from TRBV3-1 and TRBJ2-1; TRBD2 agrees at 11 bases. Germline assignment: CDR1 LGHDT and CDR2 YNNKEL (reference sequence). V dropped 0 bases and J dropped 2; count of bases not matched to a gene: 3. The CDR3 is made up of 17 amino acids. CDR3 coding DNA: TGTGCCAGCAGCCAAGATTGGGGACTAGCGGCCTACAATGAGCAGTTCTTC. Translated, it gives CASSQDWGLAAYNEQFF.

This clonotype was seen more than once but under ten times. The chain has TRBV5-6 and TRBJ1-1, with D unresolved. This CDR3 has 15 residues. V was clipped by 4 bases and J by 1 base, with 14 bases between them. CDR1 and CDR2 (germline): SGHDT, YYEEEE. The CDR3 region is CASSLIDWGNTEAFF. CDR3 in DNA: TGTGCCAGCAGCCTCATAGATTGGGGGAACACTGAAGCTTTCTTT.

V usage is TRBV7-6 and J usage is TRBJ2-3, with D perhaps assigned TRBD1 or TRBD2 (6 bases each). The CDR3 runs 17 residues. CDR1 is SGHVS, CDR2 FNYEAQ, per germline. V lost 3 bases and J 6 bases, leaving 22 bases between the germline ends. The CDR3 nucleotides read TGTGCCAGCAGCTTGGGGGGAGTGGGGGGCCGTTTGGATACGCAGTATTTT. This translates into CASSLGGVGGRLDTQYF.

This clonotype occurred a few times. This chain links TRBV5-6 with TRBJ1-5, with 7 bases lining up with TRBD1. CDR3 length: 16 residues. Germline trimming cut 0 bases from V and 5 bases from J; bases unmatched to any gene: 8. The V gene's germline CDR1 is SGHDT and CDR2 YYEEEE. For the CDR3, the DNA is TGTGCCAGCAGCTTGGCCCTTCAGGGGGTCCATCAGCCCCAGCATTTT. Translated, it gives CASSLALQGVHQPQHF.

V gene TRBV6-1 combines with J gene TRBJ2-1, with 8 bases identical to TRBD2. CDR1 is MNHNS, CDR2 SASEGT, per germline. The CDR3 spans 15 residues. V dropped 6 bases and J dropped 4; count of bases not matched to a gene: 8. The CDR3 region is CASRTSGSGYNEQFF. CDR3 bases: TGTGCCAGCAGAACCAGCGGGAGTGGTTACAATGAGCAGTTCTTC.

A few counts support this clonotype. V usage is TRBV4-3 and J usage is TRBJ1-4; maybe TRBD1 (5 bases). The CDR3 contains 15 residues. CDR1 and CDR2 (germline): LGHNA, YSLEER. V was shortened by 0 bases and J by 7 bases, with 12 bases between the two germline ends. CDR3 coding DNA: TGCGCCAGCAGCCAAGATGGTAGGGGTCGTGAAAAACTGTTTTTT. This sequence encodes CASSQDGRGREKLFF.

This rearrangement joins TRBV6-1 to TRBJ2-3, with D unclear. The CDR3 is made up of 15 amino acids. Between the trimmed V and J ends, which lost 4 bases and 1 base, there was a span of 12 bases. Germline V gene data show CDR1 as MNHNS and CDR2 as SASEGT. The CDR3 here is CASSGLSPRTDTQYF. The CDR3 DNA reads TGTGCCAGCAGTGGGCTTAGCCCCCGCACAGATACGCAGTATTTT.

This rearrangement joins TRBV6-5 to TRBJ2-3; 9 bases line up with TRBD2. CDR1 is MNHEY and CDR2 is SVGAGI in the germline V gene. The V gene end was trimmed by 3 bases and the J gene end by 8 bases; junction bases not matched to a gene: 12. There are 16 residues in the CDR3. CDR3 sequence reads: CASSYQAGGGAGTQYF. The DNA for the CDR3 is TGTGCCAGCAGTTATCAAGCGGGGGGCGGCGCAGGTACGCAGTATTTT.

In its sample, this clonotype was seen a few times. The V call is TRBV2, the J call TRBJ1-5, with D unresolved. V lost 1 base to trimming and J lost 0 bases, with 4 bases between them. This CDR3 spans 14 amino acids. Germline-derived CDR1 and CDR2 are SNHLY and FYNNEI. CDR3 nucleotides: TGTGCCAGCAGTGAAGTGAATAGCAATCAGCCCCAGCATTTT. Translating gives CASSEVNSNQPQHF.

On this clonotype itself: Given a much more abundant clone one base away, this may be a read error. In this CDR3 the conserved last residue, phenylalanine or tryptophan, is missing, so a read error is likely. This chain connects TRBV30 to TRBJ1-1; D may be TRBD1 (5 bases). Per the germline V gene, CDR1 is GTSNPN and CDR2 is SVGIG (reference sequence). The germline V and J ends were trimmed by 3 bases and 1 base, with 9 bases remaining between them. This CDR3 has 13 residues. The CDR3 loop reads CAWRRGSNTEAFL. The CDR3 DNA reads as TGTGCCTGGAGGCGGGGCTCGAACACTGAAGCTTTCCTT.

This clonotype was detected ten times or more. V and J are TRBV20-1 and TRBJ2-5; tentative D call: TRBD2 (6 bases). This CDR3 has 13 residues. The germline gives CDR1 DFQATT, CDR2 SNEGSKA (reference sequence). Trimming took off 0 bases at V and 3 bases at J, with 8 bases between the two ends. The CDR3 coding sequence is TGCAGTGCTAGAGACCTAGCGAAAGAGACCCAGTACTTC. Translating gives CSARDLAKETQYF.

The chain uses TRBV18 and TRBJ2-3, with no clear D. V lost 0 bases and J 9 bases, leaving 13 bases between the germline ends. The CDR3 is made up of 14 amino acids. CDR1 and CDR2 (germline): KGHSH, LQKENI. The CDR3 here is CASSPPTVMRTQYF. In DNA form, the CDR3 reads TGTGCCAGCTCACCACCGACCGTCATGAGGACGCAGTATTTT.

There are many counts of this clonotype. Here the CDR3 DNA reads TGTGCCAGCGTACCGAGGCCAGGGAGCAATCAGCCCCAGCATTTT. Residues: CASVPRPGSNQPQHF. The gene calls are TRBV2 and TRBJ1-5, with D possibly being TRBD1 (5 bases). Deletions cut 8 bases from V and 1 base from J, with 15 bases between. The germline V gene has CDR1 SNHLY and CDR2 FYNNEI. CDR3 size: 15 residues.

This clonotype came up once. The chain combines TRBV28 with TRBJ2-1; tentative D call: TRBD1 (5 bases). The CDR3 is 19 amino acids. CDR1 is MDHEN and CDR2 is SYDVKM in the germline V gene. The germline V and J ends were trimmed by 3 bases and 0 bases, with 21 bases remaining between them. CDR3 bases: TGTGCCAGCAGTTTGCCGCTCCAGGGCCCATCAATCTCCTACAATGAGCAGTTCTTC. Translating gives CASSLPLQGPSISYNEQFF.

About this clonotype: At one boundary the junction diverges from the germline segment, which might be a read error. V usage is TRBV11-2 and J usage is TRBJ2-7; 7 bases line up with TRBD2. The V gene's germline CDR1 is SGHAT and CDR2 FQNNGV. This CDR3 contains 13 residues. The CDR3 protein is CTSSSSGLYEQYF. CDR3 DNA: TGTACCAGCAGCTCTAGCGGTCTCTACGAGCAGTACTTC.